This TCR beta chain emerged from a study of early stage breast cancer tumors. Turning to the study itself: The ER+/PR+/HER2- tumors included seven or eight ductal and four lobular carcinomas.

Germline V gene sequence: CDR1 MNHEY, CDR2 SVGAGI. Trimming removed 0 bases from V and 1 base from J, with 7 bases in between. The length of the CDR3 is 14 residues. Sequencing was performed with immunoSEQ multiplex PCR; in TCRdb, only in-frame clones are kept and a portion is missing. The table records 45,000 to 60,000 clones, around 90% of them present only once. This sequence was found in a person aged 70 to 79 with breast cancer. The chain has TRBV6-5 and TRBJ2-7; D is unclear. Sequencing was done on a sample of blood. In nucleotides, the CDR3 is TGTGCCAGCAGTTACTCGAGAAGTTCCTACGAGCAGTACTTC. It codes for CASSYSRSSYEQYF.